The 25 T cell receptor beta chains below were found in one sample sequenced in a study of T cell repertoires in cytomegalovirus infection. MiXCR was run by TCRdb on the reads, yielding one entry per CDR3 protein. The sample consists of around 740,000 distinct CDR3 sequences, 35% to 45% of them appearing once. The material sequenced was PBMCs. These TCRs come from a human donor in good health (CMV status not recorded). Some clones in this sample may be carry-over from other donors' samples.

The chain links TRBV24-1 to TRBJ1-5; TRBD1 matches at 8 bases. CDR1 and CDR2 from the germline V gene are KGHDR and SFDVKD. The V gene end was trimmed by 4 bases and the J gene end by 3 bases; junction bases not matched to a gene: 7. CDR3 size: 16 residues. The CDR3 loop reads CATSDGQGTYNQPQHF. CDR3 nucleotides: TGTGCCACCAGTGACGGACAGGGTACTTACAATCAGCCCCAGCATTTT.

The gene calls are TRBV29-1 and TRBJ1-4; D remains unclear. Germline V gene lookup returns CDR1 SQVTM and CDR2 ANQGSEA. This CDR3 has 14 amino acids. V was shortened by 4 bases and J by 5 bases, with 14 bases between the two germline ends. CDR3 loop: CSVGHRSANEKLFF. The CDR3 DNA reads TGCAGCGTTGGGCATAGATCCGCCAATGAAAAACTGTTTTTT.

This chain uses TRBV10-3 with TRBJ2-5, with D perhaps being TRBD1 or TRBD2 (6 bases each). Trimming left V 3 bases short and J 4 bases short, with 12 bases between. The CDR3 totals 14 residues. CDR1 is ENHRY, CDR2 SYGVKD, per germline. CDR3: CAISERGPGETQYF. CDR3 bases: TGTGCCATCAGTGAACGGGGGCCGGGAGAGACCCAGTACTTC.

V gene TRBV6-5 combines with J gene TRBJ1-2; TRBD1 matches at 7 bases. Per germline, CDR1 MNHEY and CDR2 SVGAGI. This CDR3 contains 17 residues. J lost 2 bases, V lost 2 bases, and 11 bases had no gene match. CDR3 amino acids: CASSYNPQGELNYGYTF. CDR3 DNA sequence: TGTGCCAGCAGTTACAACCCTCAGGGGGAACTGAACTATGGCTACACCTTC.

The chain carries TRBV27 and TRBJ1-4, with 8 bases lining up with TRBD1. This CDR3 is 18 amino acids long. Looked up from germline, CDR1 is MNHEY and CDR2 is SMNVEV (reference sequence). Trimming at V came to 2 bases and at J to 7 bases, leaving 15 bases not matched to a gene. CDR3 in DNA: TGTGCCAGCAGTTTAAATCCCTGGACAGGGATGAAGGGTGAAAAACTGTTTTTT. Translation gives CASSLNPWTGMKGEKLFF.

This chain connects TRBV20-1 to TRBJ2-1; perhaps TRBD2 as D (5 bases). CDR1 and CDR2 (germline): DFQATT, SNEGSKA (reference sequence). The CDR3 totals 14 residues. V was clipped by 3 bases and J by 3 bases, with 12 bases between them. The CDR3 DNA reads TGCAGTGCTAGTGAGGGCGGGCTCTACAATGAGCAGTTCTTC. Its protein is CSASEGGLYNEQFF.

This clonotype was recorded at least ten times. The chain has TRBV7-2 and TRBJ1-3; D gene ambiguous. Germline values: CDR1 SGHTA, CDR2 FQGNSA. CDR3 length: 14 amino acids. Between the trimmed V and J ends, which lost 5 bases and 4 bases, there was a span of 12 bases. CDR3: CASSPGSPGNTIYF. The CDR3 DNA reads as TGTGCCAGCAGCCCCGGATCTCCCGGAAACACCATATATTTT. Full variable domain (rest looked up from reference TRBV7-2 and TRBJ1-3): GAGVSQSPSNKVTEKGKDVELRCDPISGHTALYWYRQSLGQGLEFLIYFQGNSAPDKSGLPSDRFSAERTGGSVSTLTIQRTQQEDSAVYLCASSPGSPGNTIYFGEGSWLTVV.

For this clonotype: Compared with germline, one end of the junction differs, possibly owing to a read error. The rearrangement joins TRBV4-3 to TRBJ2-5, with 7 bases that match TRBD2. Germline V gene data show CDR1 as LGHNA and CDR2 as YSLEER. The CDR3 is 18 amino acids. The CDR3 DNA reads TGCGCCAGCAGCCAAGATCGGGGCCGGGGGGACTACCAAGAGACCCGGTACTTC. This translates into CASSQDRGRGDYQETRYF.

CDR3 nucleotide sequence: TGTGCCAGCAGCTTGGTCCTAGCGGGAGCGGCCTACAATGAGCAGTTCTTC. Protein product: CASSLVLAGAAYNEQFF. The chain carries TRBV5-4 and TRBJ2-1, with TRBD2 matching over 10 bases. V lost 0 bases and J lost 2; bases outside the gene matches: 5. CDR3 size: 17 residues. Germline V gene lookup returns CDR1 SGHNT and CDR2 YYREEE (reference sequence).

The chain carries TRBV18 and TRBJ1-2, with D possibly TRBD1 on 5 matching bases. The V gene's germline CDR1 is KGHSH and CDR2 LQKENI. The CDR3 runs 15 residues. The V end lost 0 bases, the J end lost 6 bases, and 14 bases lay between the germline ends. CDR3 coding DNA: TGTGCCAGCTCACCACCTGGACAACCGCCGCATGGCTACACCTTC. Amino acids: CASSPPGQPPHGYTF.

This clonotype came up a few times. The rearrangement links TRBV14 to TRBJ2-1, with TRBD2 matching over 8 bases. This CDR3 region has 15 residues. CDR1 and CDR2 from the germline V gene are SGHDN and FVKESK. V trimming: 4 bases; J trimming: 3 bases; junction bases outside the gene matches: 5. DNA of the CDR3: TGTGCCAGCAGCCCCCATAGCGGGAACTACAATGAGCAGTTCTTC. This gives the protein CASSPHSGNYNEQFF.

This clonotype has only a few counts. The DNA of the CDR3 is TGCGCCAGCAGCCAAGCTACAGGGAGGGACACTGAAGCTTTCTTT. Translation: CASSQATGRDTEAFF. The V and J genes are TRBV4-1 and TRBJ1-1; tentatively, D is TRBD1 (6 bases). Germline V lookup: CDR1 MGHRA, CDR2 YSYEKL. Trimming took off 1 base at V and 3 bases at J, with 12 bases between the two ends. The CDR3 runs 15 residues.

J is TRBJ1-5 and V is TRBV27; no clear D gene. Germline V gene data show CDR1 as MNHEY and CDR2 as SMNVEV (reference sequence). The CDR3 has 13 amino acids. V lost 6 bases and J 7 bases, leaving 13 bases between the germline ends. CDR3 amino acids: CASSLFNGQPQHF. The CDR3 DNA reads TGTGCCAGCAGCCTATTTAATGGCCAGCCCCAGCATTTT.

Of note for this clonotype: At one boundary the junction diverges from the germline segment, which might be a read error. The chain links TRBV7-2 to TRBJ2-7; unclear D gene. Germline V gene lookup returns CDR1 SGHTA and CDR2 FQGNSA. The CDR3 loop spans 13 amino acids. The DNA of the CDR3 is TGTGCCAGCAGCCCCACTAAATCCTACGAGCATGACTTC. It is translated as CASSPTKSYEHDF. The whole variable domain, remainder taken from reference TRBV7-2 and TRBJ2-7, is GAGVSQSPSNKVTEKGKDVELRCDPISGHTALYWYRQSLGQGLEFLIYFQGNSAPDKSGLPSDRFSAERTGGSVSTLTIQRTQQEDSAVYLCASSPTKSYEHDFGPGTRLTVT.

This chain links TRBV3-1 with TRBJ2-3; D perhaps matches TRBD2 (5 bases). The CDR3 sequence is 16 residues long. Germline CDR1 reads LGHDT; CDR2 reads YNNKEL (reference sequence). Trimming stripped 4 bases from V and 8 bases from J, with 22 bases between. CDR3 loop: CASSPSVGITPVTQYF. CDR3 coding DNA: TGTGCCAGCAGCCCAAGTGTCGGGATTACCCCAGTTACGCAGTATTTT.

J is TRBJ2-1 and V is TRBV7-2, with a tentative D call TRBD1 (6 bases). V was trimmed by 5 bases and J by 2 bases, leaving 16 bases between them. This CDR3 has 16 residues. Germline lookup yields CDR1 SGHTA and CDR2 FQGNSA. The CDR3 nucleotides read TGTGCCAGCAGCCCTACTACAGGGTTAACCTACAATGAGCAGTTCTTC. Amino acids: CASSPTTGLTYNEQFF.

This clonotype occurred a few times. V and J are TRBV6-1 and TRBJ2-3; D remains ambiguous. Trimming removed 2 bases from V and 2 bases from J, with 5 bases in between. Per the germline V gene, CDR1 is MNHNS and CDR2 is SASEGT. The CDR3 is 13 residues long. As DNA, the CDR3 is TGTGCCAGCAGTGAAATAGACACAGATACGCAGTATTTT. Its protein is CASSEIDTDTQYF.

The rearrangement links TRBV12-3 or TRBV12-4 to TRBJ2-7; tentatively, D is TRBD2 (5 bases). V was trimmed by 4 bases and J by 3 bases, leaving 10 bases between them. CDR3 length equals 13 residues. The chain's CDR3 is CASSSGINYEQYF. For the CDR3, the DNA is TGTGCCAGCAGTTCGGGGATAAACTACGAGCAGTACTTC.

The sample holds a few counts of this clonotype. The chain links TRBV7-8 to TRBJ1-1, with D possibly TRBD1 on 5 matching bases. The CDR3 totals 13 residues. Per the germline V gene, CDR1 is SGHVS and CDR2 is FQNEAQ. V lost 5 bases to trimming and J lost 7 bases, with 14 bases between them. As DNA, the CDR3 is TGTGCCAGCAGCCAATCCGCAGGGTTTGAAGCTTTCTTT. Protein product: CASSQSAGFEAFF.

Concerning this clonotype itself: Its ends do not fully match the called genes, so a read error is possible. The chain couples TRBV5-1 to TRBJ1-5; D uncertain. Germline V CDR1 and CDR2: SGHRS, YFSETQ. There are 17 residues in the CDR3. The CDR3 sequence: CASSLGTAWDSDQPQNF. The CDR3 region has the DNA TGCGCCAGCAGCTTGGGAACAGCATGGGATTCAGATCAGCCCCAGAATTTT. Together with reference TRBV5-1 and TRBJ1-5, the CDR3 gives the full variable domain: KAGVTQTPRYLIKTRGQQVTLSCSPISGHRSVSWYQQTPGQGLQFLFEYFSETQRNKGNFPGRFSGRQFSNSRSEMNVSTLELGDSALYLCASSLGTAWDSDQPQNFGDGTRLSIL.

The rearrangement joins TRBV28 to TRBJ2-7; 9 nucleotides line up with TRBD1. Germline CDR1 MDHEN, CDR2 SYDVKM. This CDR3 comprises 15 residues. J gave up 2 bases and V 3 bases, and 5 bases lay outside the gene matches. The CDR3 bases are TGTGCCAGCAGTTTTGGGACAGGGTGGGCCTACGAGCAGTACTTC. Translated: CASSFGTGWAYEQYF.

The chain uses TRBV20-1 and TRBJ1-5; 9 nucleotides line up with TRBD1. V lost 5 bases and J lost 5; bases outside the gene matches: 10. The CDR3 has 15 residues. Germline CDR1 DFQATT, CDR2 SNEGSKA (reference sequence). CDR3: CSAGGDRVEDQPQHF. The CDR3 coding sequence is TGCAGTGCTGGGGGGGACAGGGTAGAGGATCAGCCCCAGCATTTT.

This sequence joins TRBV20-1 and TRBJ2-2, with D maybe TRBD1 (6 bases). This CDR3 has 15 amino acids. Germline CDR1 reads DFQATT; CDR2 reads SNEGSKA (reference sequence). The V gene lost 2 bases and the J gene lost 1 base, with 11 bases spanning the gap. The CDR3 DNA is TGCAGTGCTAGAAAAGGGACACAGAACACCGGGGAGCTGTTTTTT. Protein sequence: CSARKGTQNTGELFF.

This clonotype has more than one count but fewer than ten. The CDR3 DNA reads TGTGCCAGCAGCTCCTTGTCCCCCCTAGTGGGTGAGCAGTTCTTC. Its protein is CASSSLSPLVGEQFF. The rearrangement uses TRBV7-3 and TRBJ2-1; D remains unclear. CDR1 and CDR2 (germline): SGHTA, FQGTGA. The CDR3 extends over 15 amino acids. The V end lost 4 bases, the J end lost 9 bases, and 19 bases lay between the germline ends.

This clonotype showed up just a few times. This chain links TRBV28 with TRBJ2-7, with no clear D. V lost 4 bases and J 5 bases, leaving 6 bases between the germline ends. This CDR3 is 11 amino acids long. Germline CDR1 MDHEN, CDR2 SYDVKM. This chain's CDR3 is CASSSVDEQYF. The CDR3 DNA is TGTGCCAGCAGTTCGGTTGACGAGCAGTACTTC. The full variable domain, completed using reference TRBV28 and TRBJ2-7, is DVKVTQSSRYLVKRTGEKVFLECVQDMDHENMFWYRQDPGLGLRLIYFSYDVKMKEKGDIPEGYSVSREKKERFSLILESASTNQTSMYLCASSSVDEQYFGPGTRLTVT.